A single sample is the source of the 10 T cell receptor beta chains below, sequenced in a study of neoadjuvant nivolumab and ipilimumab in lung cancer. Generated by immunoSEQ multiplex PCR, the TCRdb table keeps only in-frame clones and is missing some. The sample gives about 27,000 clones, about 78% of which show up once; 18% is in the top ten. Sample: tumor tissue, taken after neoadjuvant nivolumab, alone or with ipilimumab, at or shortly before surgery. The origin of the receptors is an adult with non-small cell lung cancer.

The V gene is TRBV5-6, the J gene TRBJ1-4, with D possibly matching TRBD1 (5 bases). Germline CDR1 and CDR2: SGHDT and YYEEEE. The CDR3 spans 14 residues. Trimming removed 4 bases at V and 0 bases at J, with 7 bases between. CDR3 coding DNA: TGTGCCAGCAGCCCAGGGCCAACTAATGAAAAACTGTTTTTT. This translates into CASSPGPTNEKLFF. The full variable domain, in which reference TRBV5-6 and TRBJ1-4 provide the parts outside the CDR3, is DAGVTQSPTHLIKTRGQQVTLRCSPKSGHDTVSWYQQALGQGPQFIFQYYEEEERQRGNFPDRFSGHQFPNYSSELNVNALLLGDSALYLCASSPGPTNEKLFFGSGTQLSVL.

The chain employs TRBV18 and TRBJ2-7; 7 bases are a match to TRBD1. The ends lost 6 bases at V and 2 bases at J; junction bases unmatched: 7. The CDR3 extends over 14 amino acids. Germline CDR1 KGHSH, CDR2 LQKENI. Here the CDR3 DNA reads TGTGCCAGCTCGCTGACAGGGATTCCCTACGAGCAGTACTTC. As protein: CASSLTGIPYEQYF.

CDR3 in DNA: TGTGCCAGCAGTGAAGCGCTTCCCCAGCACTATGGCTACACCTTC. Amino acids: CASSEALPQHYGYTF. The chain employs TRBV6-1 and TRBJ1-2; no reliable D call. In germline, CDR1 is MNHNS, CDR2 SASEGT. This CDR3 comprises 15 residues. The V end lost 0 bases, the J end lost 3 bases, and 11 bases lay between the germline ends.

The CDR3, as DNA: TGTGCCAGCAGCGCCCGGGACAGGGCCTACGAGCAGTACTTC. Translating gives CASSARDRAYEQYF. The chain links TRBV5-6 to TRBJ2-7; 9 bases fit TRBD1. Germline-derived CDR1 and CDR2 are SGHDT and YYEEEE. The V gene end was trimmed by 4 bases and the J gene end by 2 bases; junction bases not matched to a gene: 4. The CDR3 has 14 amino acids.

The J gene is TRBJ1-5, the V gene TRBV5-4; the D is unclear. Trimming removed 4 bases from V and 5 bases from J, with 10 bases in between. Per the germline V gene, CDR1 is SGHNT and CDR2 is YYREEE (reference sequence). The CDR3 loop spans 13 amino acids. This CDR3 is CASSLAGDQPQHF. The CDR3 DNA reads TGTGCCAGCAGCCTGGCCGGGGATCAGCCCCAGCATTTT.

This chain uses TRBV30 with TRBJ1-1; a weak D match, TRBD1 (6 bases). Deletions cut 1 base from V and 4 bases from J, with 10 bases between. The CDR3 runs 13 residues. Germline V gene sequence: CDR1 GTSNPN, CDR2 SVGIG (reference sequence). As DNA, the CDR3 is TGTGCCTGGAGTGGTACAGGGACCACTGAAGCTTTCTTT. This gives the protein CAWSGTGTTEAFF.

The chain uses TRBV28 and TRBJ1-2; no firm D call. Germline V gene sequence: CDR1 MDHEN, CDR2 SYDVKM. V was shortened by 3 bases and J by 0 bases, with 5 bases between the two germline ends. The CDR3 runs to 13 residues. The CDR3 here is CASSLRANYGYTF. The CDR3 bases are TGTGCCAGCAGTTTGCGGGCTAACTATGGCTACACCTTC.

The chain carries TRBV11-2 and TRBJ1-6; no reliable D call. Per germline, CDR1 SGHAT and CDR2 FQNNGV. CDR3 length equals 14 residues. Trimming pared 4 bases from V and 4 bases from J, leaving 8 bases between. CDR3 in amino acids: CASSSPAYNSPLHF. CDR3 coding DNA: TGTGCCAGCAGCTCCCCGGCTTATAATTCACCCCTCCACTTT.

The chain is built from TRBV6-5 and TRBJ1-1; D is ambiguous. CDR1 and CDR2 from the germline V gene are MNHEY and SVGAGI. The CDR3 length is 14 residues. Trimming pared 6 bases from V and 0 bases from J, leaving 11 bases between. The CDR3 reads CASSLDGLNTEAFF. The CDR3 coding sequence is TGTGCCAGCAGCCTGGACGGATTGAACACTGAAGCTTTCTTT.

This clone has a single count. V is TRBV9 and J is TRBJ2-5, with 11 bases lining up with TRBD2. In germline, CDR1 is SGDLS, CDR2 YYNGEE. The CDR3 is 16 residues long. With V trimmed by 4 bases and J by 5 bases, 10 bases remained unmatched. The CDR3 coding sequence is TGTGCCAGCAGCCCCTCCGGGGTAGCGGGGGGGGAGACCCAGTACTTC. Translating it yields CASSPSGVAGGETQYF.